Presented here are 14 T cell receptor beta chains from one specimen sequenced in a study of T cell changes during pregnancy in multiple sclerosis (dated by TCRdb to the late 2010s). Libraries were constructed by the immunoSEQ multiplex PCR assay. As stored in TCRdb, this immuneACCESS dataset retains in-frame rearrangements with V and J assigned. A fraction of the clones does not appear; measured against another copy, unresolved V genes explain less than half of the discrepancy, and the remainder lacks a known reason. The sample profile shows about 21,000 clones; around 89% of them were found once. The ten biggest clones cover 6.5% to 9% of the sample. The sample here was CD8+ T cells from peripheral blood mononuclear cells, taken in the third trimester of pregnancy. All receptors derive from a female donor in good health, enrolled as a control in a pregnancy study.

The V call is TRBV7-6, the J call TRBJ1-2; TRBD1 aligns across 8 bases. Germline CDR1 SGHVS, CDR2 FNYEAQ. CDR3 size: 15 residues. V dropped 5 bases and J dropped 5; count of bases not matched to a gene: 10. DNA of the CDR3: TGTGCCAGCAGCCAGGAATCGGACAGGGCATATGGCTACACCTTC. It translates to CASSQESDRAYGYTF.

This clone was seen a few times. This chain links TRBV27 with TRBJ2-7; 9 bases are a match to TRBD1. This CDR3 contains 14 residues. The V segment lost 6 bases and the J segment 2 bases; nucleotides outside the gene matches: 5. Per the germline V gene, CDR1 is MNHEY and CDR2 is SMNVEV (reference sequence). In DNA, the CDR3 is TGTGCCAGCAGCGGACAGGGGTCCGCCTACGAGCAGTACTTC. Translating gives CASSGQGSAYEQYF.

The chain uses TRBV30 and TRBJ2-2; maybe TRBD2 (5 bases). CDR1 is GTSNPN, CDR2 SVGIG, per germline (reference sequence). This CDR3 has 12 amino acids. V was cut by 3 bases and J by 3 bases, with 5 bases left in between. The chain's CDR3 is CAWREDTGELFF. The CDR3 DNA follows: TGTGCCTGGAGGGAGGACACCGGGGAGCTGTTTTTT. Full variable domain (rest looked up from reference TRBV30 and TRBJ2-2): SQTIHQWPATLVQPVGSPLSLECTVEGTSNPNLYWYRQAAGRGLQLLFYSVGIGQISSEVPQNLSASRPQDRQFILSSKKLLLSDSGFYLCAWREDTGELFFGEGSRLTVL.

This clone was picked up many times. The chain joins TRBV19 to TRBJ2-7, with 9 bases that match TRBD1. Germline CDR1 is LNHDA and CDR2 is SQIVND (reference sequence). Trimming at V came to 6 bases and at J to 6 bases, leaving 9 bases not matched to a gene. This CDR3 is 14 amino acids long. The CDR3 DNA reads as TGTGCCAGTAGGCCCGGGACAGGGCTCTCCGAGCAGTACTTC. It yields the protein CASRPGTGLSEQYF.

V is TRBV7-2 and J is TRBJ2-7, with a tentative D call TRBD2 (6 bases). V was trimmed by 5 bases and J by 2 bases, leaving 13 bases between them. The CDR3 runs to 14 residues. Germline V lookup: CDR1 SGHTA, CDR2 FQGNSA. The CDR3 sequence: CASSPGTGAYEQYF. In DNA, the CDR3 is TGTGCCAGCAGCCCCGGGACGGGAGCCTACGAGCAGTACTTC.

This chain's CDR3 is CASSFNLAGGEQYF. In DNA form, the CDR3 reads TGTGCCAGCAGTTTTAACCTAGCGGGAGGCGAGCAGTACTTC. The rearrangement joins TRBV28 to TRBJ2-7; 11 bases are a match to TRBD2. The CDR3 totals 14 residues. The V and J ends lost 3 bases and 6 bases, in that order; junction bases with no gene match: 4. Germline-derived CDR1 and CDR2 are MDHEN and SYDVKM.

This clone has ten or more counts. This chain uses TRBV6-4 with TRBJ2-7; possible D gene TRBD2, 6 bases. V was shortened by 5 bases and J by 6 bases, with 14 bases between the two germline ends. This CDR3 is built from 13 residues. Germline CDR1 and CDR2: MRHNA and SNTAGT. The CDR3 sequence is CASSWDSTSEQYF. DNA for the CDR3: TGTGCCAGCAGTTGGGACTCAACATCCGAGCAGTACTTC.

The V call is TRBV11-2, the J call TRBJ1-6; the D gene is possibly TRBD1 (6 bases). The V end lost 8 bases, the J end lost 9 bases, and 20 bases lay between the germline ends. Germline CDR1 is SGHAT and CDR2 is FQNNGV. This CDR3 region has 15 residues. The CDR3 loop reads CASQDSQFLGSPLHF. As DNA, the CDR3 is TGTGCCAGCCAGGACAGCCAATTCCTGGGTTCACCCCTCCACTTT. Supplemented by reference TRBV11-2 and TRBJ1-6, the full variable domain reads EAGVAQSPRYKIIEKRQSVAFWCNPISGHATLYWYQQILGQGPKLLIQFQNNGVVDDSQLPKDRFSAERLKGVDSTLKIQPAKLEDSAVYLCASQDSQFLGSPLHFGNGTRLTVT.

V gene TRBV27 combines with J gene TRBJ2-1; 9 nucleotides agree with TRBD2. The CDR3 extends over 18 amino acids. Germline assignment: CDR1 MNHEY and CDR2 SMNVEV (reference sequence). Trimming cost V 2 bases and J 0 bases; bases outside gene matches: 8. For the CDR3, the DNA is TGTGCCAGCAGTTTAGGGCTAGCGGGGCCAAGCTCCTACAATGAGCAGTTCTTC. Its translation is CASSLGLAGPSSYNEQFF.

This chain uses TRBV4-2 with TRBJ2-1; the match to TRBD2 covers 11 bases. V shed 2 bases and J 6 bases; nucleotides not matched to a gene: 3. The CDR3 is 15 residues long. The germline V gene has CDR1 LGHNA and CDR2 YNFKEQ. CDR3 amino acids: CASSQTLAGANEQFF. The DNA of the CDR3 is TGTGCCAGCAGCCAAACACTAGCGGGAGCCAATGAGCAGTTCTTC.

The chain uses TRBV6-5 and TRBJ2-7; 9 bases line up with TRBD2. V shed 2 bases and J 3 bases; nucleotides not matched to a gene: 8. Germline V gives CDR1 MNHEY, CDR2 SVGAGI. CDR3 length: 16 amino acids. For the CDR3, the DNA is TGTGCCAGCAGTTACCTATTGGTAGCGGGGGTCTACGAGCAGTACTTC. Its protein is CASSYLLVAGVYEQYF.

This chain links TRBV10-1 with TRBJ2-7; 8 bases are shared with TRBD2. The V and J ends lost 6 bases and 1 base, in that order; junction bases with no gene match: 8. Germline CDR1 and CDR2: WNHNN and SYGVQD (reference sequence). The CDR3 is made up of 15 amino acids. The CDR3 bases are TGCGCCAGCAGCGAGAGGATAGCGGGGTCCTACGAGCAGTACTTC. Translated, it gives CASSERIAGSYEQYF.

The CDR3 loop reads CASSEGDSFYGYTF. The DNA for the CDR3 is TGTGCCAGCAGTGAAGGGGACAGCTTCTATGGCTACACCTTC. The chain employs TRBV25-1 and TRBJ1-2, with TRBD1 matching 7 bases. After removal of 2 bases from V and 4 bases from J, the junction contained 4 bases not matched to a gene. This CDR3 region has 14 residues. The germline gives CDR1 MGHDK, CDR2 SYGVNS.

The chain is built from TRBV10-3 and TRBJ2-3, with 15 positions matching TRBD2. Looked up from germline, CDR1 is ENHRY and CDR2 is SYGVKD. CDR3 size: 14 residues. The V gene end was trimmed by 8 bases and the J gene end by 9 bases; junction bases not matched to a gene: 6. The CDR3 DNA reads TGTGCCATCCGGACTAGCGGGAGGGCCAGGACGCAGTATTTT. Amino acids: CAIRTSGRARTQYF.